The clone carrying this T cell receptor beta chain was seen repeatedly, ten times or more. The antigen is undetermined. V dropped 5 bases and J dropped 8; count of bases not matched to a gene: 3. The CDR3 length is 13 residues. Germline V gives CDR1 SEHNR, CDR2 FQNEAQ (reference sequence). All patients reached thyroid surgery having received no treatment beforehand. The source of the sample is a study of metastatic and nonmetastatic thyroid tumors. Study background: The study looked at repertoires side by side in blood and in tumor or nodule tissue from malignant and benign thyroid patients. Study-wide results and limits: According to reports, the diversity of TCR beta was significantly higher in malignant thyroid tumors than in benign nodules, and this held in both blood and tumor samples.

The authors' processing: To classify distant metastasis in papillary thyroid cancer, a model was built from CDR3 differences across clinicopathological groups. TCRdb reanalyzed the PCR reads via MiXCR. The V and J calls here are based on TCRdb, not the publication. The table has under 40,000 clones, roughly 18% seen once. This sequence originates from a female donor with papillary thyroid cancer or a benign thyroid nodule (not recorded which). Some clones in this sample may be carry-over from other donors' samples. V gene TRBV7-9 combines with J gene TRBJ1-4; 9 nucleotides align to TRBD1. The sample comprised blood. The CDR3 spells CASSEGTGEKLFF. The CDR3 DNA sequence: TGTGCCAGCAGCGAAGGGACAGGGGAAAAACTGTTTTTT.